This T cell receptor (beta chain) stems from a study of OX40 agonist ivuxolimab in advanced cancers. Study information: The patients received ivuxolimab by intravenous route every 2 weeks at 0.01 to 10 mg/kg. Those enrolled were 82.7% male, with a mean age of around 55 years and ages from about 20 to 90.

Germline loops: CDR1 SGHTA, CDR2 FQGNSA. The CDR3 has 15 amino acids. V lost 2 bases and J 6 bases, leaving 17 bases between the germline ends. Regarding the study as a whole: Nonresponders, in some cases, also had low normalized T-cell clonal expansion. The CD4+ and CD8+ T cells in the blood had expanded clonally by week 6 at 0.1 to 3.0 mg/kg.

In the case of this clone: The antigen is not known.

Generated by immunoSEQ multiplex PCR, the TCRdb table keeps only in-frame clones and is missing some. The sample contains about 88,000 clones, roughly 89% of which appear only once. The material sequenced was CD4+ or CD8+ T cells sorted from blood, taken in a trial of the OX40 agonist ivuxolimab. The clonotype was recovered from an adult with an advanced solid tumor such as melanoma, head and neck, liver or kidney cancer. The rearrangement joins TRBV7-2 to TRBJ2-7; the D is unclear. In DNA form, the CDR3 reads TGTGCCAGCAGCTTAATGGCGCATAGCAGCCCCGAGCAGTACTTC. Translation: CASSLMAHSSPEQYF.